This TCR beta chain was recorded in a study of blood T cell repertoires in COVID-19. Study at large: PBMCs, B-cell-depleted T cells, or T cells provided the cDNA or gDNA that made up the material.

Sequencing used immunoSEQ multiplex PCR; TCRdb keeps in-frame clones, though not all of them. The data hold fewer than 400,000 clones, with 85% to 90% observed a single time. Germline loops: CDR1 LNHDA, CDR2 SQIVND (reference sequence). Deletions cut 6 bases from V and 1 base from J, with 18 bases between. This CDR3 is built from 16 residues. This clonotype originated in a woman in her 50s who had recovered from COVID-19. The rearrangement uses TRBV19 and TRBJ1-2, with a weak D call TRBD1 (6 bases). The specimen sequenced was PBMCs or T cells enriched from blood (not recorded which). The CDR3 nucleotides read TGTGCCAGTAGCACTGCAGGGGTTTTGGGTAACTATGGCTACACCTTC. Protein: CASSTAGVLGNYGYTF.